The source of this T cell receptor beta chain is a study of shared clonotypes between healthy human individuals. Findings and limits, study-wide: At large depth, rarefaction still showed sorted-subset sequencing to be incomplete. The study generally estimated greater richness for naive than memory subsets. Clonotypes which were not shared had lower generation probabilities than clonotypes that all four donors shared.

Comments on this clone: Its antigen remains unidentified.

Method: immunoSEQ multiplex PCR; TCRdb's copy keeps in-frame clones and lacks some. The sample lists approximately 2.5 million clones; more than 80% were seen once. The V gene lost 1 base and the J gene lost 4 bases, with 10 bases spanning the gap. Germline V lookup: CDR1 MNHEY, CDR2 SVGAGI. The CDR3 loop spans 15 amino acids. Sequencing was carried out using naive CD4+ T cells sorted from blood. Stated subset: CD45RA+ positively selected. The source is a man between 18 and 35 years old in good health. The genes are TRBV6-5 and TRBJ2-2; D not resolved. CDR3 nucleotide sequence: TGTGCCAGCAGTTACTTGGAAGGGCGCACCGGGGAGCTGTTTTTT. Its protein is CASSYLEGRTGELFF.